This T cell receptor beta chain was documented in a study of cytomegalovirus exposure and HLA in healthy donors. Background on the study: Earlier findings included some 100 million unique TCR beta sequences obtained from 150 million to 200 million T cells.

The PCR used 60 Vbeta and 13 Jbeta primers. Produced via immunoSEQ multiplex PCR; TCRdb's table is partial and in-frame only. Here the sample spans about 150,000 clones, about three quarters being singletons. This clone was detected a few times. Its antigen is unidentified. Study-wide results and caveats: A later analysis showed TCR association rates differing by HLA locus, peaking at DRB1 and lowest at HLA-C.

The sample was PBMCs. The receptor's source is a man younger than 35 in good health and CMV-seronegative.

The CDR3 sequence is CASSLAVSGFSSYEQYF. The CDR3 DNA sequence: TGTGCCAGCAGCTTAGCCGTTAGCGGGTTCAGCTCCTACGAGCAGTACTTC. The V call is TRBV5-6, the J call TRBJ2-7, with 7 bases aligning to TRBD2. Per germline, CDR1 SGHDT and CDR2 YYEEEE. This CDR3 has 17 amino acids. Trimming cost V 2 bases and J 0 bases; bases outside gene matches: 11.